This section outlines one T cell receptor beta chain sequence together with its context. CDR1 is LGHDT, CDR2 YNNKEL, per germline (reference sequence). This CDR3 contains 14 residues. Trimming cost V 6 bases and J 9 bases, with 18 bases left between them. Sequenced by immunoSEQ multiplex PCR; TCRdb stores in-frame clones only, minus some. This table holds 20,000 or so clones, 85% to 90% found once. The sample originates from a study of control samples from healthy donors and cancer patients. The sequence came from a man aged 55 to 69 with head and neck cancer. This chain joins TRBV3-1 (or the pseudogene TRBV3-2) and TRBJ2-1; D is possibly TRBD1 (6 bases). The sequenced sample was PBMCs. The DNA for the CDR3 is TGTGCCAGCAGTCCCCTAGCACAAGGGGGTGAGCAGTTCTTC. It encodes CASSPLAQGGEQFF.